Detailed here is one T cell receptor (beta chain). The data originate from a study of blood T cell repertoires in COVID-19. About the study: Donors in the United States, Italy and Spain gave samples during acute or convalescent COVID-19.

Germline V gives CDR1 SGDLS, CDR2 YYNGEE. V lost 4 bases to trimming and J lost 0 bases, with 11 bases between them. The CDR3 is made up of 15 amino acids. Authors' processing steps: Reference gene primers were amplified, and this amplification served to estimate nucleated cell counts. The protocol was immunoSEQ multiplex PCR, while the TCRdb copy is restricted to in-frame clones and leaves out a portion. Clonal size and the V and J genes are those of that table, whereas D and trimming came from the DNA. The sample contains about 150,000 clones, roughly four fifths of which appear only once. The receptor's source is an elderly woman with acute or convalescent COVID-19. J is TRBJ1-5 and V is TRBV9; no firm D call. The specimen was peripheral blood. The CDR3 sequence is CASSPSSVSNQPQHF. The CDR3 nucleotides read TGTGCCAGCAGCCCCAGTAGCGTTAGCAATCAGCCCCAGCATTTT.